This T cell receptor beta chain was recovered during a study of blood T cell repertoires in COVID-19. Study-wide background: Material from acute and convalescent COVID-19 was sourced from the United States, Italy and Spain. The analysed material was cDNA or gDNA that came from T cells, B-cell-depleted T cells, or PBMCs.

Original handling: For nucleated cells, counts were estimated from reference gene primer amplification. Sequencing was performed with immunoSEQ multiplex PCR; in TCRdb, only in-frame clones are kept and a portion is missing. V, J and clone size are those of that table, while D and trimming were read from the DNA. Here the sample spans 250,000 to 350,000 clones, roughly 88% being singletons. Germline V gene data show CDR1 as SGHDT and CDR2 as YYEEEE. Trimming removed 2 bases from V and 5 bases from J, with 13 bases in between. The CDR3 sequence is 14 residues long. The clonotype was recovered from a woman aged 25 to 39 who had recovered from COVID-19. The sample was peripheral blood. The V and J genes are TRBV5-6 and TRBJ2-5; possibly TRBD1 for D (6 bases). The DNA for the CDR3 is TGTGCCAGCAGCTTATTCTATCAGGGGGAGACCCAGTACTTC. Translating gives CASSLFYQGETQYF.